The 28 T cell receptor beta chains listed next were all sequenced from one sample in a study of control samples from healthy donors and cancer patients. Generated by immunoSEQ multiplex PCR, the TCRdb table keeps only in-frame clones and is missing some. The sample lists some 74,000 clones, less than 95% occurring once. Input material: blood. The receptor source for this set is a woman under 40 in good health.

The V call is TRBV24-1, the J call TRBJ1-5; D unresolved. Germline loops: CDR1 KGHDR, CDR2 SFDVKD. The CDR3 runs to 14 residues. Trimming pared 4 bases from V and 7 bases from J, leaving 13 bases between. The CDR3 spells CATSESDDRQPQHF. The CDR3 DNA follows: TGTGCCACCAGTGAATCCGATGACCGCCAGCCCCAGCATTTT.

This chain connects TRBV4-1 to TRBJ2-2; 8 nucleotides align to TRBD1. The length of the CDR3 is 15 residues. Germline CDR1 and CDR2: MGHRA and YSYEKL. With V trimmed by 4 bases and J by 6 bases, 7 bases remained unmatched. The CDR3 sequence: CASSPQGAMAGELFF. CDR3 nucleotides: TGCGCCAGCAGCCCGCAGGGGGCGATGGCCGGGGAGCTGTTTTTT.

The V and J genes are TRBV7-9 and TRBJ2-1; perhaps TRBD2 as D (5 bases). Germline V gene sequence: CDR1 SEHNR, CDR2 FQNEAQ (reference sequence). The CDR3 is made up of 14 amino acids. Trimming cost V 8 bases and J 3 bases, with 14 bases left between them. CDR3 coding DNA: TGTGCCAGCCGGGAAAAGGACCTCTACAATGAGCAGTTCTTC. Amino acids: CASREKDLYNEQFF. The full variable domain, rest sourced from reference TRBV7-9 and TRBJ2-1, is DTGVSQNPRHKITKRGQNVTFRCDPISEHNRLYWYRQTLGQGPEFLTYFQNEAQLEKSRLLSDRFSAERPKGSFSTLEIQRTEQGDSAMYLCASREKDLYNEQFFGPGTRLTVL.

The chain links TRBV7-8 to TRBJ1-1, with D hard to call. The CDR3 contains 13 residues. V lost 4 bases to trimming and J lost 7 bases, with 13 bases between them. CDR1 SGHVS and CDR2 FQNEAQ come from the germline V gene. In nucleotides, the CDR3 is TGTGCCAGCAGCTCCCCGGGGATCGGTGAAGCTTTCTTT. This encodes CASSSPGIGEAFF.

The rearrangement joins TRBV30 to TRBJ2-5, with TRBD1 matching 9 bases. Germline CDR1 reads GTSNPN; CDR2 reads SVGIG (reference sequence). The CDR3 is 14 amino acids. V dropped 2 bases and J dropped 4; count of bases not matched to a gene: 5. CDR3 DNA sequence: TGTGCCTGGAGTACAGGGGGCTTGCTAGAGACCCAGTACTTC. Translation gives CAWSTGGLLETQYF.

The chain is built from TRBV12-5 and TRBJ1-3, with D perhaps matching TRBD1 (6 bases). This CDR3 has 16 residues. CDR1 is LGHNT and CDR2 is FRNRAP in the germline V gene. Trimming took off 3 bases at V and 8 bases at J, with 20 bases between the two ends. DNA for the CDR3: TGTGCTAGTGGTTTCCCCACTGGACAGCTCAAGTACACCATATATTTT. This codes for CASGFPTGQLKYTIYF.

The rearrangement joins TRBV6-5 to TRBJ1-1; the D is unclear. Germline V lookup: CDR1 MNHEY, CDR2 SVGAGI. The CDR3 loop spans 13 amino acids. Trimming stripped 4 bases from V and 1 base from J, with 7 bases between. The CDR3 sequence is CASSLDRNTEAFF. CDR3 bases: TGTGCCAGCAGTTTGGATAGGAACACTGAAGCTTTCTTT.

The CDR3 DNA sequence: TGTGCCAGCAGCCCTCGTCAGGATGGCAGGTGGATTGAAAAACTGTTTTTT. It is translated as CASSPRQDGRWIEKLFF. The chain links TRBV9 to TRBJ1-4; D remains ambiguous. The V end lost 4 bases, the J end lost 7 bases, and 23 bases lay between the germline ends. This CDR3 is 17 amino acids long. Germline values: CDR1 SGDLS, CDR2 YYNGEE.

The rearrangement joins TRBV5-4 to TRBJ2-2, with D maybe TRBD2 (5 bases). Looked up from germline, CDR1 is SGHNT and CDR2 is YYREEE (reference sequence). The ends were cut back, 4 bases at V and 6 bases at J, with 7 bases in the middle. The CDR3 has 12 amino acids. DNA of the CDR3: TGTGCCAGCAGCCCACTAGCCGGGGAGCTGTTTTTT. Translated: CASSPLAGELFF.

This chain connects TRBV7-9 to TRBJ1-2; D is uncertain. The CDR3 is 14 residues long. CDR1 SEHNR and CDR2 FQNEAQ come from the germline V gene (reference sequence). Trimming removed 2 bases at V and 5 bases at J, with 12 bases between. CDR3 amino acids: CASSLPGGIYGYTF. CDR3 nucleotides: TGTGCCAGCAGCTTACCCGGCGGGATATATGGCTACACCTTC.

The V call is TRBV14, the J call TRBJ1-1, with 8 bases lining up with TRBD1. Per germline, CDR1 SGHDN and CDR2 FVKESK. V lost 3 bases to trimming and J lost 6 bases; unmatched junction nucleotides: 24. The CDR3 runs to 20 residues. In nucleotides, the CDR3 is TGTGCCAGCAGCCATAACCCGCCGTCAAGGTTCCCACCCAGGGGGCCTGAAGCTTTCTTT. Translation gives CASSHNPPSRFPPRGPEAFF.

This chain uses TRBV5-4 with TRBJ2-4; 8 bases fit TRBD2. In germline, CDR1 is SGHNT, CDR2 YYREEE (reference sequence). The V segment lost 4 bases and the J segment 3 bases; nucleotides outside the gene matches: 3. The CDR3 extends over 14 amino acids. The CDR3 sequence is CASSHGTSKNIQYF. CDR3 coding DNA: TGTGCCAGCAGCCACGGGACTAGCAAAAACATTCAGTACTTC.

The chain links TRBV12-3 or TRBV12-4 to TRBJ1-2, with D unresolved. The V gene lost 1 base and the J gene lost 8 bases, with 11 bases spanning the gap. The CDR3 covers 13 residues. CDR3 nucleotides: TGTGCCAGCAGTTTAGGAAGGGTGAGAGGCTACACCTTC. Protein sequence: CASSLGRVRGYTF.

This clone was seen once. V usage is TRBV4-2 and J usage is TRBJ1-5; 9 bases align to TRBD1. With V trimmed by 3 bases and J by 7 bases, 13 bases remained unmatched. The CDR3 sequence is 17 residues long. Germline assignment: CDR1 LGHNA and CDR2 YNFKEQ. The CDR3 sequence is CASSHWAPGQGGQPQHF. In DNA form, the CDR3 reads TGTGCCAGCAGCCATTGGGCCCCGGGACAGGGAGGACAGCCCCAGCATTTT.

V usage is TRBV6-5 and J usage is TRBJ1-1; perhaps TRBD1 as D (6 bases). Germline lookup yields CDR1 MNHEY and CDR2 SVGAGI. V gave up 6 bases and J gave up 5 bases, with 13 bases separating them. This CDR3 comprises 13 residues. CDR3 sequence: CASRRQVSTEAFF. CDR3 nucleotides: TGTGCCAGCAGGCGACAGGTTTCAACTGAAGCTTTCTTT.

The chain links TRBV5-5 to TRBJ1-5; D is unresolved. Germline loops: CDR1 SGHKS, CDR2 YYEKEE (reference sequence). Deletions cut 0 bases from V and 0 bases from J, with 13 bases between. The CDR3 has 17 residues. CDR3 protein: CASSLGRISNSNQPQHF. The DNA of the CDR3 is TGTGCCAGCAGCTTGGGGCGAATTTCAAATAGCAATCAGCCCCAGCATTTT.

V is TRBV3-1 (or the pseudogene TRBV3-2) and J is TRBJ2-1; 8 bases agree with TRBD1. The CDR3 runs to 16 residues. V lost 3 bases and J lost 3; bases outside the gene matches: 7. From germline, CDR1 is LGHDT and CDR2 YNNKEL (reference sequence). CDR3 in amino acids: CASSQLPTGVYNEQFF. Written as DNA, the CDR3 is TGTGCCAGCAGCCAGTTACCGACAGGGGTCTACAATGAGCAGTTCTTC.

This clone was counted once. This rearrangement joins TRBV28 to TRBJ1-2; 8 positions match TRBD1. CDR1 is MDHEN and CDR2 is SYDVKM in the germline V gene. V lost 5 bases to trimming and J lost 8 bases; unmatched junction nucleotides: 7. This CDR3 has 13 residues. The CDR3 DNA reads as TGTGCCAGCAGTCGGGGACAGGTTGCGGGCTACACCTTC. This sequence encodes CASSRGQVAGYTF.

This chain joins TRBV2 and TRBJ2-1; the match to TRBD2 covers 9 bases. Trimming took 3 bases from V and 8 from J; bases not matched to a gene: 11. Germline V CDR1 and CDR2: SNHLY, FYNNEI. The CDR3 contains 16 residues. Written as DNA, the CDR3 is TGTGCCAGCAGTGAGGTCCAGCGGGGGGCCGGGGATGAGCAGTTCTTC. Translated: CASSEVQRGAGDEQFF.

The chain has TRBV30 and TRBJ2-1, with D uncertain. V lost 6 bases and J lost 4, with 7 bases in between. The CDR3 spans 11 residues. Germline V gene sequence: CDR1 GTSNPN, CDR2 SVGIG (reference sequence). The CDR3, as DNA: TGTGCCTGCCGAGATTACAATGAGCAGTTCTTC. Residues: CACRDYNEQFF.

DNA of the CDR3: TGTGCCACCAGCAGAGACCTAGCGGGGGGCAGGGTGCGAGGCACAGATACGCAGTATTTT. It specifies CATSRDLAGGRVRGTDTQYF. The chain joins TRBV15 to TRBJ2-3, with 11 bases matching TRBD2. Trimming at V came to 0 bases and at J to 1 base, leaving 12 bases not matched to a gene. Per the germline V gene, CDR1 is LNHNV and CDR2 is YYDKDF (reference sequence). CDR3 length equals 20 residues.

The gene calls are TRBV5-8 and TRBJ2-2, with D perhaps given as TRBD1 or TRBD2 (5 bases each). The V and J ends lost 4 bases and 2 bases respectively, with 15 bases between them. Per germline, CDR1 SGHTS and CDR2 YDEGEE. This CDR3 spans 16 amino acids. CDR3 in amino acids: CASSPRDRGNTGELFF. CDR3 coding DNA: TGTGCCAGCAGCCCACGGGACCGAGGAAACACCGGGGAGCTGTTTTTT.

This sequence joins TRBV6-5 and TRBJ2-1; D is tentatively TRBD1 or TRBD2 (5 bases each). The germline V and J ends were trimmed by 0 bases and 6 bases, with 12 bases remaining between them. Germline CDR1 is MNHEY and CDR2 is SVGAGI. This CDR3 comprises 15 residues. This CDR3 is CASSYSRGDLNEQFF. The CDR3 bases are TGTGCCAGCAGTTACTCGAGGGGCGATCTCAATGAGCAGTTCTTC.

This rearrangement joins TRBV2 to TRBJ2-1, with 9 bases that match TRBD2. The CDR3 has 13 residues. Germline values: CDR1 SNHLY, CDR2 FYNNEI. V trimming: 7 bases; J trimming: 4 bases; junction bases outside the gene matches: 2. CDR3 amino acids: CASMAGGYNEQFF. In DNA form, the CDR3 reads TGTGCCAGCATGGCGGGGGGGTACAATGAGCAGTTCTTC.

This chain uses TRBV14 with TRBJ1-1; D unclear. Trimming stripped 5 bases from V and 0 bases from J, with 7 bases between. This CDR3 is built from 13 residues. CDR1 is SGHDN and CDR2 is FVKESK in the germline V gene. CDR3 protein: CASSGSLNTEAFF. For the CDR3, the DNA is TGTGCCAGCAGCGGCTCCTTGAACACTGAAGCTTTCTTT.

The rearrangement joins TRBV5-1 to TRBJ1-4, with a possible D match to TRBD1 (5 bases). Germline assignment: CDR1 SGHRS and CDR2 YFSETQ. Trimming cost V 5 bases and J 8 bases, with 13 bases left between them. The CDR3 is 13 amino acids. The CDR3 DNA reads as TGCGCCAGCAGGGGAGGGGCGGAAGAAAAACTGTTTTTT. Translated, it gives CASRGGAEEKLFF.

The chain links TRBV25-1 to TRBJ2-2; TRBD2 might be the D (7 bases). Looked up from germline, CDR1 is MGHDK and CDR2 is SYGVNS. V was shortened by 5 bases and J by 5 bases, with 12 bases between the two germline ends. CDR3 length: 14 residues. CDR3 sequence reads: CASSWGGDTGELFF. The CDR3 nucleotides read TGTGCCAGCAGTTGGGGGGGCGATACCGGGGAGCTGTTTTTT.

CDR3 DNA sequence: TGTGCCACTAAAACAGGGGGCACAGATACGCAGTATTTT. Translation: CATKTGGTDTQYF. This chain links TRBV2 with TRBJ2-3, with TRBD1 matching 7 bases. V lost 10 bases to trimming and J lost 1 base; unmatched junction nucleotides: 5. Germline V CDR1 and CDR2: SNHLY, FYNNEI. The CDR3 spans 13 residues. Based on the CDR3 plus reference TRBV2 and TRBJ2-3, the full variable domain is EPEVTQTPSHQVTQMGQEVILRCVPISNHLYFYWYRQILGQKVEFLVSFYNNEISEKSEIFDDQFSVERPDGSNFTLKIRSTKLEDSAMYFCATKTGGTDTQYFGPGTRLTVL.